This T cell receptor (beta chain) appears in the sequencing data of a study of blood T cell repertoires in COVID-19. Background on the study: The samples span acute and convalescent COVID-19 from the United States, Italy and Spain. T cells, B-cell-depleted T cells, or PBMCs provided the cDNA or gDNA that served as material.

Method: immunoSEQ multiplex PCR; TCRdb's copy keeps in-frame clones and lacks some. This repertoire shows tens of thousands of clones, roughly nine tenths found once; its top ten account for less than 2%. This clone was detected a few times. J gave up 7 bases and V 5 bases, and 4 bases lay outside the gene matches. The germline CDR1 and CDR2 sequences are SGHTA and FQGTGA. There are 13 residues in the CDR3. The sequence came from a man aged 60 to 69 with acute or convalescent COVID-19. Input material: peripheral blood. The rearrangement links TRBV7-3 to TRBJ1-5, with TRBD1 identical over 8 bases. The CDR3: CASSPTGDQPQHF. The CDR3 DNA reads TGTGCCAGCAGCCCGACAGGGGACCAGCCCCAGCATTTT. Variable domain in full (rest from reference TRBV7-3 and TRBJ1-5): GAGVSQTPSNKVTEKGKYVELRCDPISGHTALYWYRQSLGQGPEFLIYFQGTGAADDSGLPNDRFFAVRPEGSVSTLKIQRTERGDSAVYLCASSPTGDQPQHFGDGTRLSIL.